These T cell receptor beta chains were read from a single sample in a study of cytomegalovirus exposure and HLA in healthy donors. Profiled with immunoSEQ multiplex PCR; TCRdb holds only in-frame clones, not every one. There are about 240,000 clones in the sample; around 86% occur only once, and 1% to 1.5% lies in the top ten. Sequencing was carried out using PBMCs. The receptors derive from a woman aged 25 to 39 in good health and CMV-seropositive. Both conserved end residues are part of each CDR3. D genes are given only for firm matches. The size of a clone is reported for some rows only, either as once, few or many, or as a class for expanded clones.

>TRBJ2-5|TRBV19|.|.
CASSISLLAAVQETQYF
TGTGCCAGTAGTATATCGCTGTTGGCGGCAGTTCAAGAGACCCAGTACTTC
>TRBJ2-7|TRBV11-3|.|.
CASSRRVSYEQYF
TGTGCCAGCAGCCGCCGCGTTTCCTACGAGCAGTACTTC
>TRBJ1-1|TRBV9|.|.
CASSVVEGTYGEAFF
TGTGCCAGCAGCGTAGTGGAGGGGACCTACGGTGAAGCTTTCTTT
>TRBJ2-7|TRBV28|.|.
CASSGSYEQYF
TGTGCCAGTTCGGGTTCCTACGAGCAGTACTTC
>TRBJ1-2|TRBV29-1|.|.
CSVDRTDSNYGYTF
TGCAGCGTTGATCGGACAGACAGTAACTATGGCTACACCTTC
>TRBJ1-2|TRBV27|TRBD1|.
CASIGQGAGGYTF
TGTGCCAGCATTGGACAGGGGGCGGGCGGCTACACCTTC
>TRBJ2-7|TRBV5-1|TRBD2|.
CASSFPGLGEDEQYF
TGCGCCAGCAGCTTTCCGGGACTAGGTGAGGACGAGCAGTACTTC
>TRBJ1-4|TRBV5-1|.|.
CASSLGLGGLDANEKLFF
TGCGCCAGCAGCTTGGGGCTGGGGGGGTTGGACGCTAATGAAAAACTGTTTTTT
>TRBJ2-3|TRBV7-2|.|.
CASSLGVSPSTDTQYF
TGTGCCAGCAGCTTAGGTGTTAGTCCTAGCACAGATACGCAGTATTTT
>TRBJ1-1|TRBV5-1|.|.
CASSLADRLLTEAFF
TGCGCCAGCAGCTTGGCCGACAGGCTACTCACTGAAGCTTTCTTT
>TRBJ2-1|TRBV6-1|.|.
CASSEAGDPYNEQFF
TGTGCCAGCAGTGAAGCGGGAGACCCCTACAATGAGCAGTTCTTC
>TRBJ2-1|TRBV6-5|TRBD2|.
CASSYSSSSGEQFF
TGTGCCAGCAGTTACTCGTCGTCTAGCGGCGAGCAGTTCTTC
>TRBJ1-1|TRBV9|.|.
CASSPSDTEAFF
TGTGCCAGCAGCCCCTCGGACACTGAAGCTTTCTTT
>TRBJ1-2|TRBV19|TRBD1|.
CASSAGTGYLYGYTF
TGTGCCAGTAGTGCCGGGACAGGGTATCTGTATGGCTACACCTTC
>TRBJ1-5|TRBV19|.|.
CASSIFGSNQPQHF
TGTGCCAGTAGTATTTTCGGTAGCAATCAGCCCCAGCATTTT
>TRBJ2-5|TRBV5-4|TRBD2|.
CASSYYGTVRLAGGETQYF
TGTGCCAGCAGCTACTATGGTACGGTGCGTCTAGCGGGCGGGGAGACCCAGTACTTC
>TRBJ2-7|TRBV27|TRBD2|.
CASSFSGSYEQYF
TGTGCCAGCAGTTTTAGCGGGAGCTACGAGCAGTACTTC
>TRBJ2-4|TRBV2|TRBD1|once
CASRGQTAKNIQYF
TGTGCCAGCAGGGGACAGACAGCCAAAAACATTCAGTACTTC
>TRBJ1-2|TRBV30|TRBD1|.
CAWSIGTGGYGYTF
TGTGCCTGGAGTATAGGGACAGGGGGTTATGGCTACACCTTC
>TRBJ2-1|TRBV7-6|TRBD2|.
CASSPRLAGGEGHEQFF
TGTGCCAGCAGCCCGAGACTAGCGGGAGGGGAGGGCCATGAGCAGTTCTTC
>TRBJ1-2|TRBV5-1|.|.
CASSLATGEGYTF
TGCGCCAGCAGCTTGGCCACCGGGGAAGGCTACACCTTC
>TRBJ2-7|TRBV19|.|.
CASSIVGDSYEQYF
TGTGCCAGTAGTATAGTTGGAGACTCCTACGAGCAGTACTTC
>TRBJ2-3|TRBV9|TRBD2|few
CASSVVSPSGNLDTQYF
TGTGCCAGCAGCGTAGTGAGTCCTAGCGGGAATCTAGATACGCAGTATTTT
>TRBJ1-2|TRBV30|.|.
CAWSVRGGYTF
TGTGCCTGGAGTGTCCGCGGAGGCTACACCTTC
>TRBJ2-7|TRBV5-1|TRBD2|.
CASSGGTSGSSFYEQYF
TGCGCCAGCAGCGGCGGGACTAGCGGGAGTTCATTTTACGAGCAGTACTTC
>TRBJ2-2|TRBV27|.|.
CASSPVENGELFF
TGTGCCAGCAGCCCGGTCGAAAACGGGGAGCTGTTTTTT
>TRBJ2-2|TRBV20-1|.|.
CSARLTGELFF
TGCAGTGCTAGACTCACCGGGGAGCTGTTTTTT
>TRBJ1-2|TRBV5-4|TRBD1|.
CASSFGQADGYTF
TGTGCCAGCAGCTTCGGACAGGCGGATGGCTACACCTTC
>TRBJ2-1|TRBV5-1|.|.
CASTLEDYEQFF
TGCGCCAGCACCCTCGAGGACTATGAGCAGTTCTTC
>TRBJ2-5|TRBV15|.|few
CATSRAGSGETQYF
TGTGCCACCAGCAGAGCAGGGAGCGGGGAGACCCAGTACTTC
>TRBJ1-2|TRBV18|TRBD1|.
CASSPGTGGEDGYTF
TGTGCCAGCTCACCCGGGACAGGGGGTGAAGATGGCTACACCTTC
>TRBJ2-7|TRBV13|TRBD2|.
CASSFKRGANPYEQYF
TGTGCCAGCAGCTTTAAGCGGGGTGCCAACCCCTACGAGCAGTACTTC
>TRBJ1-1|TRBV5-4|.|.
CASSPGGGRDTEAFF
TGTGCCAGCAGCCCGGGAGGGGGGCGAGACACTGAAGCTTTCTTT
>TRBJ2-5|TRBV27|TRBD2|.
CASSLTSGLETQYF
TGTGCCAGCAGCCTGACTAGCGGGTTAGAGACCCAGTACTTC
>TRBJ2-1|TRBV27|TRBD2|.
CASTGGLAASSYNEQFF
TGTGCCAGCACCGGGGGACTAGCTGCATCCTCCTACAATGAGCAGTTCTTC
>TRBJ1-2|TRBV7-2|.|.
CASSLGPTTGNYGYTF
TGTGCCAGCAGCTTAGGACCCACTACAGGGAACTATGGCTACACCTTC
>TRBJ2-7|TRBV4-1|.|.
CASSQGGSYEQYF
TGCGCCAGCAGCCAAGGCGGTTCCTACGAGCAGTACTTC
>TRBJ2-1|TRBV7-3|TRBD2|.
CASSLTLASGSNEQFF
TGTGCCAGCAGCTTAACCTTGGCTAGCGGGAGCAATGAGCAGTTCTTC
>TRBJ2-3|TRBV9|TRBD1|.
CASSTGQGGGTDTQYF
TGTGCCAGCAGCACAGGACAGGGCGGGGGCACAGATACGCAGTATTTT
>TRBJ1-2|TRBV27|TRBD1|.
CASRADREGYTF
TGTGCCAGCAGGGCCGACAGGGAAGGCTACACCTTC
>TRBJ2-7|TRBV27|TRBD1|.
CASSLSGPGQGNEQYF
TGTGCCAGCAGTTTATCGGGCCCGGGACAGGGGAACGAGCAGTACTTC
>TRBJ2-1|TRBV7-9|.|few
CASSPGYEQFF
TGTGCCAGCAGCCCAGGGTATGAGCAGTTCTTC